This T cell receptor beta chain was identified during a study of blood T cell repertoires in COVID-19. Recruited during active infection, patients (from Seattle) were subsequently followed longitudinally. Only in-frame clones appear in the TCRdb table, and some are missing; sequencing was by immunoSEQ multiplex PCR. The sample contains approximately 170,000 clones, approximately 86% of which appear only once. This CDR3 is 15 amino acids long. The V end was cut by 7 bases, the J end by 0 bases, with 16 bases between. Germline V gene sequence: CDR1 ENHRY, CDR2 SYGVKD. The clonotype comes from a woman of 80 years or more with COVID-19, enrolled during active disease. Material: peripheral blood. This sequence joins TRBV10-3 and TRBJ2-7, with D uncertain. The CDR3 nucleotides read TGTGCCATCACCCAACGACTCGAGAGCTCCTACGAGCAGTACTTC. Residues: CAITQRLESSYEQYF.